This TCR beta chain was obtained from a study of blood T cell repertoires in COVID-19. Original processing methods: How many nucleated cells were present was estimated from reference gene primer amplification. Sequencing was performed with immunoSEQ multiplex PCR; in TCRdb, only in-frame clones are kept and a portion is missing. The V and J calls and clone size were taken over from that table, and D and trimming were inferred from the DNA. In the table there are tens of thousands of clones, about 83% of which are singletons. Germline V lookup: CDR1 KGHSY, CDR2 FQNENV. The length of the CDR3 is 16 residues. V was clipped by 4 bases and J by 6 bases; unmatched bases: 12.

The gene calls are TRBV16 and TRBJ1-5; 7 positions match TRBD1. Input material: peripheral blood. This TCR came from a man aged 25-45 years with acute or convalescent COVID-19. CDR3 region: CASSPTGSGGRQPQHF. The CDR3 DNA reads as TGTGCCAGCAGCCCCACAGGTTCAGGGGGGCGTCAGCCCCAGCATTTT.